These 21 T cell receptor beta chains were sequenced from one sample in a study of T cell responses to AZD1222 COVID-19 vaccine. Sequencing was performed with immunoSEQ multiplex PCR; in TCRdb, only in-frame clones are kept and a portion is missing. Here the sample spans 150,000 to 200,000 clones, around 88% being singletons. Specimen: peripheral blood, collected 28 days after the second AZD1222 dose. These receptors were obtained from an adult who received the AZD1222 COVID-19 vaccine.

In its sample, this clone was seen once. The chain joins TRBV6-2 or TRBV6-3 to TRBJ2-2; no reliable D call. CDR1 MNHEY and CDR2 SVGEGT come from the germline V gene. Trimming stripped 2 bases from V and 7 bases from J, with 5 bases between. CDR3 length equals 12 residues. CDR3 sequence reads: CASSYPYGELFF. For the CDR3, the DNA is TGTGCCAGCAGTTACCCTTACGGGGAGCTGTTTTTT.

The chain has TRBV19 and TRBJ1-5; possibly TRBD1 for D (5 bases). CDR1 is LNHDA, CDR2 SQIVND, per germline (reference sequence). V was clipped by 4 bases and J by 0 bases, with 13 bases between them. There are 16 residues in the CDR3. CDR3: CASSKEGRGSNQPQHF. CDR3 DNA sequence: TGTGCCAGTAGTAAGGAGGGACGGGGTAGCAATCAGCCCCAGCATTTT. Supplemented by reference TRBV19 and TRBJ1-5, the full variable domain reads DGGITQSPKYLFRKEGQNVTLSCEQNLNHDAMYWYRQDPGQGLRLIYYSQIVNDFQKGDIAEGYSVSREKKESFPLTVTSAQKNPTAFYLCASSKEGRGSNQPQHFGDGTRLSIL.

The genes are TRBV19 and TRBJ1-1, with 8 bases lining up with TRBD1. J gave up 4 bases and V 3 bases, and 7 bases lay outside the gene matches. The CDR3 totals 15 residues. Germline values: CDR1 LNHDA, CDR2 SQIVND (reference sequence). The CDR3 nucleotides read TGTGCCAGTAGTATGAGGACAGGGACTGGCACTGAAGCTTTCTTT. Translation: CASSMRTGTGTEAFF.

This clone occurred once. The chain links TRBV3-1 (or the pseudogene TRBV3-2) to TRBJ2-7; D gene uncertain. CDR1 and CDR2 (germline): LGHDT, YNNKEL (reference sequence). V was clipped by 2 bases and J by 2 bases, with 10 bases between them. The CDR3 sequence is 14 residues long. This CDR3 reads CASSQQGPTYEQYF. The CDR3 nucleotides read TGTGCCAGCAGCCAACAAGGCCCTACCTACGAGCAGTACTTC.

V and J are TRBV6-5 and TRBJ1-3; D is uncertain. Per the germline V gene, CDR1 is MNHEY and CDR2 is SVGAGI. The CDR3 consists of 14 residues. The V end lost 5 bases, the J end lost 2 bases, and 10 bases lay between the germline ends. The DNA for the CDR3 is TGTGCCAGCAGTCCGACTCGGACTGGAAACACCATATATTTT. It is translated as CASSPTRTGNTIYF.

The table lists this clone with a few counts. This chain connects TRBV29-1 to TRBJ1-5; 8 positions agree with TRBD1. V shed 6 bases and J 7 bases; nucleotides not matched to a gene: 11. The germline V gene encodes CDR1 SQVTM and CDR2 ANQGSEA. The CDR3 is 14 residues long. For the CDR3, the DNA is TGCAGCGTCTCCGAACAGGGGGGCGGACAGCCCCAGCATTTT. Residues: CSVSEQGGGQPQHF.

The chain employs TRBV6-2 or TRBV6-3 and TRBJ2-7, with 10 bases identical to TRBD1. V shed 0 bases, J shed 5 bases, and the junction held 4 bases outside the gene matches. Germline V gives CDR1 MNHEY, CDR2 SVGEGT. This CDR3 has 15 amino acids. CDR3 amino acids: CASSYSGTGANEQYF. The CDR3 DNA is TGTGCCAGCAGTTACTCCGGGACAGGGGCGAACGAGCAGTACTTC.

V usage is TRBV9 and J usage is TRBJ2-7; 9 positions match TRBD1. Germline V CDR1 and CDR2: SGDLS, YYNGEE. The V gene end was trimmed by 4 bases and the J gene end by 1 base; junction bases not matched to a gene: 6. The CDR3 runs to 15 residues. CDR3 sequence reads: CASSMGQGPSYEQYF. CDR3 in DNA: TGTGCCAGCAGCATGGGACAGGGCCCATCCTACGAGCAGTACTTC.

V is TRBV9 and J is TRBJ1-1; a weak D match, TRBD1 (6 bases). V was shortened by 0 bases and J by 0 bases, with 9 bases between the two germline ends. This CDR3 has 15 residues. The germline CDR1 and CDR2 sequences are SGDLS and YYNGEE. The CDR3 nucleotides read TGTGCCAGCAGCGTAGGGGGACACATGAACACTGAAGCTTTCTTT. It specifies CASSVGGHMNTEAFF.

The chain links TRBV7-2 to TRBJ2-5; D is tentatively TRBD1 or TRBD2 (5 bases each). V shed 5 bases and J shed 5 bases, with 18 bases lying between them. Germline V gives CDR1 SGHTA, CDR2 FQGNSA. The CDR3 contains 15 residues. The CDR3 bases are TGTGCCAGCAGCGAGGGACGCTTAAGGGGTGAGACCCAGTACTTC. As protein: CASSEGRLRGETQYF. Full variable domain (outside the CDR3, taken from reference TRBV7-2 and TRBJ2-5): GAGVSQSPSNKVTEKGKDVELRCDPISGHTALYWYRQSLGQGLEFLIYFQGNSAPDKSGLPSDRFSAERTGGSVSTLTIQRTQQEDSAVYLCASSEGRLRGETQYFGPGTRLLVL.

This chain links TRBV5-8 with TRBJ2-5; a possible D gene is TRBD1 (5 bases). The germline V gene encodes CDR1 SGHTS and CDR2 YDEGEE. The length of the CDR3 is 13 residues. The V and J ends lost 4 bases and 9 bases respectively, with 16 bases between them. The CDR3 sequence: CASSPGRAQAQYF. The CDR3 DNA follows: TGTGCCAGCAGCCCTGGCAGGGCCCAGGCCCAGTACTTC. Filled out from reference TRBV5-8 and TRBJ2-5, the complete variable domain reads EAGVTQSPTHLIKTRGQQATLRCSPISGHTSVYWYQQALGLGLQFLLWYDEGEERNRGNFPPRFSGRQFPNYSSELNVNALELEDSALYLCASSPGRAQAQYFGPGTRLLVL.

There are a few counts of this clone. The J gene is TRBJ2-5, the V gene TRBV12-3 or TRBV12-4; D gene uncertain. This CDR3 contains 13 residues. The ends were cut back, 6 bases at V and 1 base at J, with 9 bases in the middle. The CDR3 coding sequence is TGTGCCAGCAGGGGGTGGGGCCAAGAGACCCAGTACTTC. Translating it yields CASRGWGQETQYF.

This sequence joins TRBV7-2 and TRBJ1-3; D uncertain. The CDR3 is 15 residues long. Looked up from germline, CDR1 is SGHTA and CDR2 is FQGNSA. With 5 bases removed from V and 0 bases from J, the gap between germline ends came to 11 bases. This CDR3 is CASSLKGSSGNTIYF. The CDR3 DNA reads TGTGCCAGCAGCCTGAAGGGTTCCTCTGGAAACACCATATATTTT.

The chain joins TRBV25-1 to TRBJ2-5; no clear D gene. CDR1 and CDR2 (germline): MGHDK, SYGVNS. Trimming took off 8 bases at V and 5 bases at J, with 15 bases between the two ends. This CDR3 contains 13 residues. CDR3 protein: CASSSGLRETQYF. The CDR3 DNA is TGTGCCAGCTCTTCTGGCTTAAGGGAGACCCAGTACTTC.

This chain uses TRBV9 with TRBJ1-1, with TRBD1 matching 7 bases. Germline V gene data show CDR1 as SGDLS and CDR2 as YYNGEE. The CDR3 runs to 15 residues. With V trimmed by 3 bases and J by 0 bases, 5 bases remained unmatched. This CDR3 reads CASSAQQGMNTEAFF. The CDR3 DNA follows: TGTGCCAGCAGCGCGCAACAGGGGATGAACACTGAAGCTTTCTTT.

This chain uses TRBV28 with TRBJ1-4, with D tentatively TRBD1 (6 bases). This CDR3 has 15 residues. Germline assignment: CDR1 MDHEN and CDR2 SYDVKM. The germline V and J ends were trimmed by 6 bases and 3 bases, with 14 bases remaining between them. CDR3 region: CASRGGAAANEKLFF. The CDR3 nucleotides are TGTGCCAGCAGGGGGGGGGCAGCGGCTAATGAAAAACTGTTTTTT. Filled out from reference TRBV28 and TRBJ1-4, the complete variable domain reads DVKVTQSSRYLVKRTGEKVFLECVQDMDHENMFWYRQDPGLGLRLIYFSYDVKMKEKGDIPEGYSVSREKKERFSLILESASTNQTSMYLCASRGGAAANEKLFFGSGTQLSVL.

The chain joins TRBV7-9 to TRBJ1-1, with 8 bases lining up with TRBD1. The germline V gene encodes CDR1 SEHNR and CDR2 FQNEAQ (reference sequence). V lost 5 bases, J lost 9 bases, and 5 bases stayed unmatched. This CDR3 region has 12 residues. CDR3 in amino acids: CASSPGTGKAFF. CDR3 nucleotide sequence: TGTGCCAGCAGCCCCGGGACAGGAAAAGCTTTCTTT. The complete variable domain, with remaining parts taken from reference TRBV7-9 and TRBJ1-1, reads DTGVSQNPRHKITKRGQNVTFRCDPISEHNRLYWYRQTLGQGPEFLTYFQNEAQLEKSRLLSDRFSAERPKGSFSTLEIQRTEQGDSAMYLCASSPGTGKAFFGQGTRLTVV.

As for this clone: One end of the junction fails to match germline, which may point to a read error. The chain has TRBV14 and TRBJ2-7; D not resolved. Germline lookup yields CDR1 SGHDN and CDR2 FVKESK. The CDR3 extends over 15 amino acids. The CDR3, as DNA: TGTGCCAGCAGCCAAGGTCGTCAGGTCTCCCACGAGCAGTACTTC. Its protein is CASSQGRQVSHEQYF.

The chain employs TRBV30 and TRBJ1-3, with D unresolved. V lost 4 bases to trimming and J lost 0 bases, with 10 bases between them. The CDR3 covers 14 residues. Germline CDR1 GTSNPN, CDR2 SVGIG (reference sequence). CDR3 coding DNA: TGTGCCTGGACTCGGGGTCACTCTGGAAACACCATATATTTT. It codes for CAWTRGHSGNTIYF.

The chain is built from TRBV6-6 and TRBJ2-2; D is possibly TRBD1 (5 bases). The CDR3 length is 12 residues. The V end lost 5 bases, the J end lost 5 bases, and 6 bases lay between the germline ends. The germline gives CDR1 MNHNY, CDR2 SVGAGI (reference sequence). As DNA, the CDR3 is TGTGCCAGCAGTGACAGTACCGGGGAGCTGTTTTTT. Protein: CASSDSTGELFF.

V and J are TRBV6-6 and TRBJ2-2, with a possible D match to TRBD1 (6 bases). Germline V CDR1 and CDR2: MNHNY, SVGAGI (reference sequence). V was pared by 2 bases and J by 4 bases, with 14 bases between. The CDR3 consists of 16 residues. The CDR3 DNA reads as TGTGCCAGCAGTTACGCGCAGGGGACGAGCACCGGGGAGCTGTTTTTT. Protein product: CASSYAQGTSTGELFF.